The entry that follows covers one TCR beta chain sequence. The data originate from a study of T cell changes during pregnancy in multiple sclerosis. The germline V gene has CDR1 SEHNR and CDR2 FQNEAQ (reference sequence). The CDR3 consists of 15 residues. Trimming stripped 6 bases from V and 7 bases from J, with 19 bases between. The table came from immunoSEQ multiplex PCR; TCRdb's copy has only in-frame clones and leaves some out. Of tens of thousands of clones in the sample, 75% to 95% were seen once. The rearrangement links TRBV7-9 to TRBJ2-1, with D perhaps matching TRBD2 (7 bases). The sequences come from CD8+ T cells from peripheral blood mononuclear cells, collected after pregnancy. The clonotype was recovered from a female donor with multiple sclerosis, enrolled in a pregnancy study. DNA of the CDR3: TGTGCCAGCAGACGAGACGGGGGGCGCATGAATGAGCAGTTCTTC. Its translation is CASRRDGGRMNEQFF. Based on the CDR3 plus reference TRBV7-9 and TRBJ2-1, the full variable domain is DTGVSQNPRHKITKRGQNVTFRCDPISEHNRLYWYRQTLGQGPEFLTYFQNEAQLEKSRLLSDRFSAERPKGSFSTLEIQRTEQGDSAMYLCASRRDGGRMNEQFFGPGTRLTVL.